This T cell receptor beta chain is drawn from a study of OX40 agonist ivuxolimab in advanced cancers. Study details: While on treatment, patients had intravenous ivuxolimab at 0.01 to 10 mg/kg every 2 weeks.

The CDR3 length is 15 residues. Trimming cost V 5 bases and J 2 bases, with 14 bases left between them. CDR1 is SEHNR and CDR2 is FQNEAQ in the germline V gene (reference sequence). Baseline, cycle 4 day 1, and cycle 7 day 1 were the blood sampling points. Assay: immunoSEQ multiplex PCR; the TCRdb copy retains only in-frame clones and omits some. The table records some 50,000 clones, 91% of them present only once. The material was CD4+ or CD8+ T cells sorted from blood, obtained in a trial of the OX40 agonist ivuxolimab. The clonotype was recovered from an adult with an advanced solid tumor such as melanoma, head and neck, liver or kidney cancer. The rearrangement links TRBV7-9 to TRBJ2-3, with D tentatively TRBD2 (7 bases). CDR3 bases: TGTGCCAGCAGCGTAAGGGAGGGGGACACAGATACGCAGTATTTT. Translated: CASSVREGDTDTQYF. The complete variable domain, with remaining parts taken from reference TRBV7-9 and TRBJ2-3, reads DTGVSQNPRHKITKRGQNVTFRCDPISEHNRLYWYRQTLGQGPEFLTYFQNEAQLEKSRLLSDRFSAERPKGSFSTLEIQRTEQGDSAMYLCASSVREGDTDTQYFGPGTRLTVL.